This T cell receptor (beta chain) was captured in a study of CD8 T cells in ankylosing spondylitis. Overall study findings and caveats: Researchers reportedly found disease-linked clones significantly enriched in matched ankylosing spondylitis synovial fluid. Characteristic of ankylosing spondylitis blood, it appeared, was a TCR beta motif comprising roughly 8 highly homologous variants.

The junction had 8 bases not matched to a gene; V was cut back by 4 bases and J by 1 base. The CDR3 is 15 amino acids. Germline V CDR1 and CDR2: SGHNT, YYREEE (reference sequence). Each TCR beta library was made by quantitative 5'-RACE that incorporated molecular barcodes. TCRdb ran MiXCR on the 5' RACE reads and lists one entry per CDR3 protein. The sample holds fewer than 550,000 distinct CDR3 sequences, approximately 5% seen once. This clonotype was recorded at least ten times. Its target is unknown. The source is a male donor with ankylosing spondylitis. Specimen: blood, either unsorted or a sorted T cell fraction (not recorded which). This sequence joins TRBV5-4 and TRBJ2-7; 7 bases map to TRBD2. CDR3 sequence reads: CASSRSAGESYEQYF. The CDR3 DNA reads TGTGCCAGCAGCCGGTCCGCGGGGGAGTCCTACGAGCAGTACTTC.